The clone carrying this TCR beta chain was counted only a few times. V was shortened by 5 bases and J by 12 bases, with 13 bases between the two germline ends. The CDR3 sequence is 11 residues long. Germline CDR1 and CDR2: MDHEN and SYDVKM. Exclusion of a patient resulted from uncontrolled infection, other autoimmune disease, pregnancy or lactation. RNA transcripts served as the template for amplifying TCR beta CDR3 regions. Primed by the HTBI set, a first-round RT-PCR was run on the TCR CDR3. TCRdb used MiXCR to reprocess the multiplex PCR reads, holding one entry per CDR3 protein. Counted here are under 300,000 distinct CDR3 sequences, roughly 15% occurring once; the ten biggest clones make up about 14%. These data belong to a study of T cells in Graves' hyperthyroidism and ophthalmopathy. The overall study: Peripheral blood samples were taken at initial diagnosis, prior to any treatment.

This clonotype was obtained from a woman aged 40-49 years with Graves' hyperthyroidism that later progressed to Graves' ophthalmopathy. Sequenced sample: blood. This chain connects TRBV28 to TRBJ2-5, with D unresolved. CDR3 coding DNA: TGTGCCAGCAGTGCCCGAGACTCGAAGTACTTC. Translated, it gives CASSARDSKYF.